These 26 T cell receptor beta chains were sequenced from one sample in a study of Graves' ophthalmopathy and Graves' hyperthyroidism. RNA transcripts served as template for amplifying TCR beta CDR3 sequences. The authors performed first-round RT-PCR with HTBI primers and then a second-round multiplex PCR. TCRdb called the multiplex PCR reads again in MiXCR, with one record for every CDR3 protein. The sample yields hundreds of thousands of distinct CDR3 sequences, roughly two fifths seen once. The specimen sequenced was peripheral blood. The receptor set was obtained from an adult man with Graves' ophthalmopathy.

The chain links TRBV7-9 to TRBJ2-3; D remains unclear. CDR3 length: 14 amino acids. Per the germline V gene, CDR1 is SEHNR and CDR2 is FQNEAQ (reference sequence). The V and J ends lost 5 bases and 4 bases respectively, with 13 bases between them. As DNA, the CDR3 is TGTGCCAGCAGCCAAGCCCTAGTGGCAGATACGCAGTATTTT. Translating it yields CASSQALVADTQYF. Using reference TRBV7-9 and TRBJ2-3 for the parts outside the CDR3, the full variable domain is DTGVSQNPRHKITKRGQNVTFRCDPISEHNRLYWYRQTLGQGPEFLTYFQNEAQLEKSRLLSDRFSAERPKGSFSTLEIQRTEQGDSAMYLCASSQALVADTQYFGPGTRLTVL.

The V call is TRBV10-3, the J call TRBJ2-7; 7 bases are a match to TRBD1. V shed 10 bases and J 0 bases; nucleotides not matched to a gene: 6. Germline CDR1 ENHRY, CDR2 SYGVKD. The CDR3 runs to 13 residues. CDR3: CATEQGSSYEQYF. CDR3 coding DNA: TGTGCCACTGAACAGGGGAGCTCCTACGAGCAGTACTTC.

This CDR3 reads CSASATNYGYTF. The DNA of the CDR3 is TGCAGTGCTAGCGCAACTAACTATGGCTACACCTTC. This chain uses TRBV20-1 with TRBJ1-2; no firm D call. Germline V gives CDR1 DFQATT, CDR2 SNEGSKA (reference sequence). CDR3 size: 12 residues. V gave up 3 bases and J gave up 0 bases, with 5 bases separating them.

This chain connects TRBV10-3 to TRBJ1-6; 7 bases are shared with TRBD1. Per the germline V gene, CDR1 is ENHRY and CDR2 is SYGVKD. The CDR3 loop spans 15 amino acids. Trimming took 10 bases from V and 5 from J; bases not matched to a gene: 11. The CDR3 region is CASSAYRGNNSPLHF. In nucleotides, the CDR3 is TGTGCCAGCAGCGCTTACAGGGGAAATAATTCACCCCTCCACTTT.

About this clonotype itself: A read error may explain this, as a much larger clone is one base away. This chain joins TRBV7-9 and TRBJ2-5; D is unresolved. The CDR3 contains 12 residues. Deletions cut 4 bases from V and 4 bases from J, with 7 bases between. Germline V lookup: CDR1 SEHNR, CDR2 FQNEAQ (reference sequence). The CDR3 bases are TGTGCCAGCAGCTCGGTGATAGAGACCCAGTACTTC. Amino acid sequence: CASSSVIETQYF.

This clonotype has ten or more counts. The chain has TRBV12-3 or TRBV12-4 and TRBJ1-4, with D unresolved. The CDR3 has 13 amino acids. The germline V and J ends were trimmed by 1 base and 10 bases, with 10 bases remaining between them. The CDR3 DNA reads as TGTGCCAGCAGTTTAGAAGGGTTGGCAAAACTGTTTTTT. Its protein is CASSLEGLAKLFF.

The rearrangement joins TRBV25-1 to TRBJ2-2; D unresolved. V lost 6 bases and J lost 7, with 9 bases in between. Germline CDR1 and CDR2: MGHDK and SYGVNS. The CDR3 has 12 amino acids. The chain's CDR3 is CASSPLGGELFF. The CDR3 bases are TGTGCCAGCAGCCCCTTGGGCGGGGAGCTGTTTTTT.

This clonotype was counted at least ten times. The CDR3 DNA sequence: TGTGCCAGCAGCTTAGCGGTCAATCAGCCCCAGCATTTT. This translates into CASSLAVNQPQHF. The gene calls are TRBV7-2 and TRBJ1-5; D is unresolved. Germline V CDR1 and CDR2: SGHTA, FQGNSA. The CDR3 loop spans 13 amino acids. Trimming stripped 0 bases from V and 3 bases from J, with 3 bases between. Variable domain in full (rest from reference TRBV7-2 and TRBJ1-5): GAGVSQSPSNKVTEKGKDVELRCDPISGHTALYWYRQSLGQGLEFLIYFQGNSAPDKSGLPSDRFSAERTGGSVSTLTIQRTQQEDSAVYLCASSLAVNQPQHFGDGTRLSIL.

The genes are TRBV5-1 and TRBJ2-7; 8 bases map to TRBD1. The CDR3 contains 14 residues. Germline V CDR1 and CDR2: SGHRS, YFSETQ. The trim removed 0 bases at V and 9 bases at J, leaving 8 bases unmatched. The CDR3 sequence is CASSLADRAGGQYF. CDR3 sequence (DNA): TGCGCCAGCAGCTTGGCGGACAGGGCGGGCGGGCAGTACTTC.

This clonotype was found many times. The chain has TRBV7-2 and TRBJ1-2, with TRBD1 matching 9 bases. V gave up 2 bases and J gave up 7 bases; unmatched junction bases: 17. The CDR3 is made up of 18 amino acids. Germline-derived CDR1 and CDR2 are SGHTA and FQGNSA. DNA of the CDR3: TGTGCCAGCAGCTTAACTCCCTTCGGGCAGACAGGGGGAAGTGGCTACACCTTC. It codes for CASSLTPFGQTGGSGYTF.

This clonotype came up once. A much larger clonotype is one base distant, so this may be a read error. The genes are TRBV7-9 and TRBJ2-5, with D perhaps matching TRBD2 (5 bases). The CDR3 loop spans 13 amino acids. CDR1 SEHNR and CDR2 FQNEAQ come from the germline V gene (reference sequence). V lost 4 bases to trimming and J lost 9 bases, with 15 bases between them. CDR3 amino acids: CASSSDKGRAQYF. CDR3 coding DNA: TGTGCCAGCAGCTCGGATAAAGGGCGGGCCCAGTACTTC.

The chain links TRBV2 to TRBJ2-7; 7 bases align to TRBD1. This CDR3 contains 16 residues. Trimming took 5 bases from V and 7 from J; bases not matched to a gene: 17. Germline V gene data show CDR1 as SNHLY and CDR2 as FYNNEI. The CDR3 protein is CASSYEAGGPPTEQYF. CDR3 coding DNA: TGTGCCAGCAGTTACGAAGCAGGGGGACCTCCTACGGAGCAGTACTTC.

This clonotype was counted many times. The chain joins TRBV24-1 to TRBJ2-2; D remains ambiguous. Germline CDR1 and CDR2: KGHDR and SFDVKD. Deletions cut 3 bases from V and 6 bases from J, with 13 bases between. The CDR3 has 15 residues. The CDR3 DNA reads as TGTGCCACCAGTGATCCCGGACGGGCCGCCGGGGAGCTGTTTTTT. This encodes CATSDPGRAAGELFF.

The rearrangement joins TRBV7-9 to TRBJ2-6, with D perhaps being TRBD1 or TRBD2 (5 bases each). With 1 base removed from V and 0 bases from J, the gap between germline ends came to 10 bases. The CDR3 extends over 17 amino acids. The germline CDR1 and CDR2 sequences are SEHNR and FQNEAQ (reference sequence). The DNA for the CDR3 is TGTGCCAGCAGCTTAGGAAGGGGACGCTCTGGGGCCAACGTCCTGACTTTC. Translating gives CASSLGRGRSGANVLTF.

CDR3 loop: CAKRTGGSNSPLHF. CDR3 in DNA: TGTGCCAAACGGACAGGGGGCTCGAATTCACCCCTCCACTTT. The chain uses TRBV15 and TRBJ1-6, with TRBD1 matching 11 bases. Germline V gene sequence: CDR1 LNHNV, CDR2 YYDKDF (reference sequence). With 10 bases clipped from V and 7 bases from J, the junction kept 6 bases outside the gene matches. This CDR3 contains 14 residues.

CDR3 nucleotides: TGCGCCAGCAGCCTCCAAGCAGGGGACAATCAGCCCCAGCATTTT. It specifies CASSLQAGDNQPQHF. The V call is TRBV4-1, the J call TRBJ1-5; a weak D match, TRBD1 (6 bases). CDR1 and CDR2 (germline): MGHRA, YSYEKL. V was cut by 4 bases and J by 3 bases, with 13 bases left in between. The CDR3 is 15 residues long.

About this clonotype: The conserved closing phenylalanine or tryptophan is absent in this CDR3, likely reflecting a read error. Because the CDR3's place on the DNA is in doubt, the DNA is left out and the CDR3 is given as listed by TCRdb. The V call is TRBV10-3, the J call TRBJ2-6; the table calls TRBD1, which could not be checked here. From its first to its last residue, the CDR3 has 10 amino acids. Germline V lookup: CDR1 ENHRY, CDR2 SYGVKD. This CDR3 reads CAISSRAPDG.

A few counts support this clonotype. The chain combines TRBV5-1 with TRBJ2-7, with D tentatively TRBD1 (6 bases). Trimming pared 4 bases from V and 4 bases from J, leaving 12 bases between. CDR3 length: 13 amino acids. CDR1 is SGHRS, CDR2 YFSETQ, per germline. CDR3 nucleotide sequence: TGCGCCAGCAGCAGAACAGGGAATTACGAGCAGTACTTC. As protein: CASSRTGNYEQYF.

This sequence joins TRBV20-1 and TRBJ1-1; no clear D. The V end was cut by 3 bases, the J end by 0 bases, with 11 bases between. Germline-derived CDR1 and CDR2 are DFQATT and SNEGSKA (reference sequence). The CDR3 is 14 residues long. The CDR3: CSARSTRMNTEAFF. The CDR3 DNA follows: TGCAGTGCTAGGTCGACAAGGATGAACACTGAAGCTTTCTTT.

The V and J genes are TRBV11-2 and TRBJ1-5; no clear D. Per the germline V gene, CDR1 is SGHAT and CDR2 is FQNNGV. This CDR3 comprises 17 residues. With 5 bases removed from V and 1 base from J, the gap between germline ends came to 18 bases. DNA for the CDR3: TGTGCCAGCAGCCCCACCCCTGCAGTTTTCAGCAATCAGCCCCAGCATTTT. It translates to CASSPTPAVFSNQPQHF.

Details on this clonotype: A much more abundant neighbour one base away suggests this may be a read error. This chain joins TRBV7-7 and TRBJ2-7, with 9 nucleotides matching TRBD2. The germline V gene encodes CDR1 SSHAT and CDR2 FNYEAQ (reference sequence). This CDR3 comprises 15 residues. CDR3 coding DNA: TGTGCTAGCAGCTTTAGAGCGGGGGGTTCCTGCGAGCAGTACTTC. Amino acids: CASSFRAGGSCEQYF. The variable domain in full, completed from reference TRBV7-7 and TRBJ2-7, reads GAGVSQSPRYKVTKRGQDVTLRCDPISSHATLYWYQQALGQGPEFLTYFNYEAQPDKSGLPSDRFSAERPEGSISTLTIQRTEQRDSAMYRCASSFRAGGSCEQYFGPGTRLTVT.

This clonotype was picked up a small number of times. The V and J genes are TRBV20-1 and TRBJ1-6, with TRBD1 identical over 7 bases. The V gene's germline CDR1 is DFQATT and CDR2 SNEGSKA (reference sequence). Trimming cost V 5 bases and J 3 bases; bases outside gene matches: 4. CDR3 length: 14 residues. The chain's CDR3 is CSARGTDYNSPLHF. Written as DNA, the CDR3 is TGCAGTGCTCGCGGGACAGACTATAATTCACCCCTCCACTTT.

This clonotype has only a few counts. The rearrangement links TRBV2 to TRBJ2-5, with D maybe TRBD2 (6 bases). Germline V gene sequence: CDR1 SNHLY, CDR2 FYNNEI. V lost 4 bases and J lost 2, with 14 bases in between. CDR3 size: 15 residues. Here the CDR3 reads CASSGRGERQETQYF. The CDR3 nucleotides read TGTGCCAGCAGTGGGAGGGGAGAGCGACAAGAGACCCAGTACTTC. The complete variable domain, with remaining parts taken from reference TRBV2 and TRBJ2-5, reads EPEVTQTPSHQVTQMGQEVILRCVPISNHLYFYWYRQILGQKVEFLVSFYNNEISEKSEIFDDQFSVERPDGSNFTLKIRSTKLEDSAMYFCASSGRGERQETQYFGPGTRLLVL.

This clonotype turned up a few times. This chain joins TRBV13 and TRBJ2-5; possibly TRBD1 for D (6 bases). V was clipped by 4 bases and J by 4 bases, with 16 bases between them. Per germline, CDR1 PRHDT and CDR2 FYEKMQ (reference sequence). The CDR3 length is 15 residues. CDR3: CASSSSGDTGETQYF. The CDR3 DNA follows: TGTGCCAGCAGCTCATCAGGGGATACTGGAGAGACCCAGTACTTC.

This clonotype was detected only a few times. The genes are TRBV2 and TRBJ1-2, with D possibly matching TRBD1 (5 bases). The germline CDR1 and CDR2 sequences are SNHLY and FYNNEI. This CDR3 spans 14 amino acids. V dropped 5 bases and J dropped 8 bases, with 18 bases sitting between them. CDR3 sequence: CASSYSTPWDGYTF. The CDR3 DNA follows: TGTGCCAGCAGTTACTCTACACCTTGGGACGGCTACACCTTC.

This clonotype appeared many times. CDR3 protein: CAISDIIGSNTGELFF. For the CDR3, the DNA is TGTGCCATCAGTGATATTATCGGTTCGAACACCGGGGAGCTGTTTTTT. The rearrangement links TRBV10-3 to TRBJ2-2, with no clear D. This CDR3 has 16 amino acids. Germline values: CDR1 ENHRY, CDR2 SYGVKD. V was pared by 3 bases and J by 0 bases, with 11 bases between.